This TCR beta chain emerged from a study of CD8 T cells in Susac syndrome. Study-wide results and caveats: The authors acknowledged that their TCR sequencing and HLA analysis involved a relatively small number of individuals. The greatest CD8+ clonal expansion in Susac occurred in TEMRA cells and in active patients.

Concerning this clonotype: Its antigen is not identified.

Germline V gene sequence: CDR1 MGHRA, CDR2 YSYEKL. This CDR3 has 13 amino acids. Trimming shortened V by 1 base and J by 8 bases, and 11 bases separated the two germline ends. RNA amounts of about 0.5 to 1 ug underwent reverse transcription with random hexamers. MiXCR, applied by TCRdb to the immunoSEQ multiplex PCR reads, yields one record per CDR3 protein. The sample has around 150,000 distinct CDR3 sequences; more than 85% are singletons. This TCR was sampled from a human donor with Susac syndrome. The V call is TRBV4-1, the J call TRBJ1-2; D ambiguous. Sequencing was performed on CD8+ T cells from PBMCs. The CDR3 spells CASSQVNSAGYTF. CDR3 in DNA: TGCGCCAGCAGCCAAGTTAATTCAGCCGGCTACACCTTC.